The table lists the clone carrying this T cell receptor beta chain with a few counts. The data were produced by immunoSEQ multiplex PCR, yet TCRdb's version contains in-frame clones alone and is incomplete. Of about 17,000 clones in the sample, roughly 80% were seen once. The data were obtained in a study of somatic mutations in cytotoxic T cells in rheumatoid arthritis. The overall study: Patients had 25 to 30 ml EDTA blood drawn right after diagnosis, before any treatment. The authors flow-sorted some V beta antibody-stained T-cell populations at nearly 100% purity, including V beta1+ cells that they sequenced for TCRB.

Germline loops: CDR1 MNHNS, CDR2 SASEGT. The V segment lost 7 bases and the J segment 5 bases; nucleotides outside the gene matches: 9. This CDR3 has 14 amino acids. This clonotype was sampled from an adult with rheumatoid arthritis. The gene calls are TRBV6-1 and TRBJ2-7, with 9 nucleotides matching TRBD2. Sequencing was carried out using CD8+ T cells sorted from blood. The CDR3 sequence is CASKRLAGLHEQYF. The CDR3 region has the DNA TGTGCCAGCAAACGGCTAGCGGGGCTCCACGAGCAGTACTTC.